What follows are 14 T cell receptor beta chains derived from one specimen sequenced in a study of blood T cell repertoires in COVID-19. Some clones are missing from TCRdb's copy, which holds only in-frame ones; the method was immunoSEQ multiplex PCR. The repertoire consists of 95,000 to 120,000 clones, with 88% occurring once and the leading ten covering 2% to 3%. Sample: peripheral blood. Every receptor here comes from a human donor in a cohort sampled during active COVID-19.

A few counts support this clone. DNA of the CDR3: TGTGCCAGCAGTTACCTCGGAGTGAATGGAAACACCATATATTTT. It translates to CASSYLGVNGNTIYF. The J gene is TRBJ1-3, the V gene TRBV6-2 or TRBV6-3; D not certain. Trimming stripped 2 bases from V and 3 bases from J, with 11 bases between. The CDR3 totals 15 residues. The germline gives CDR1 MNHEY, CDR2 SVGEGT.

The genes are TRBV10-3 and TRBJ2-2; possible D gene TRBD1, 6 bases. Germline V CDR1 and CDR2: ENHRY, SYGVKD. CDR3 length: 17 residues. Trimming removed 6 bases at V and 4 bases at J, with 21 bases between. CDR3 DNA sequence: TGTGCCATCAGACCTCAGGGGAACAGGCGCCGCACCGGGGAGCTGTTTTTT. This gives the protein CAIRPQGNRRRTGELFF.

The CDR3 DNA follows: TGTGCCAGCAGCCCCCGGGGGACGGAATACAATGAGCAGTTCTTC. Its translation: CASSPRGTEYNEQFF. The J gene is TRBJ2-1, the V gene TRBV7-9; D perhaps matches TRBD2 (6 bases). The germline V gene has CDR1 SEHNR and CDR2 FQNEAQ (reference sequence). The length of the CDR3 is 15 residues. V lost 5 bases, J lost 4 bases, and 15 bases lay in between.

V and J are TRBV7-9 and TRBJ2-7; the D gene is possibly TRBD2 (5 bases). V was pared by 1 base and J by 0 bases, with 16 bases between. Germline V gene data show CDR1 as SEHNR and CDR2 as FQNEAQ (reference sequence). The CDR3 has 17 amino acids. Here the CDR3 reads CASSLEGGGYYSYEQYF. CDR3 nucleotide sequence: TGTGCCAGCAGCTTAGAGGGTGGAGGATACTACTCCTACGAGCAGTACTTC.

The chain recombines TRBV6-5 with TRBJ2-4; 7 bases are shared with TRBD1. Germline V CDR1 and CDR2: MNHEY, SVGAGI. After removal of 6 bases from V and 1 base from J, the junction contained 6 bases not matched to a gene. This CDR3 spans 15 amino acids. This CDR3 reads CASSGQATAKNIQYF. CDR3 coding DNA: TGTGCCAGCAGCGGACAGGCTACGGCCAAAAACATTCAGTACTTC.

V and J are TRBV24-1 and TRBJ1-1, with D maybe TRBD1 (5 bases). The V gene lost 3 bases and the J gene lost 7 bases, with 17 bases spanning the gap. The CDR3 extends over 15 amino acids. The germline V gene has CDR1 KGHDR and CDR2 SFDVKD. The CDR3 region is CATSDGGRVPFEAFF. The CDR3 nucleotides read TGTGCCACCAGTGATGGCGGCAGGGTGCCCTTTGAAGCTTTCTTT.

The chain is built from TRBV3-1 (or the pseudogene TRBV3-2) and TRBJ1-6; D uncertain. From germline, CDR1 is LGHDT and CDR2 YNNKEL (reference sequence). The CDR3 has 17 amino acids. The ends were cut back, 2 bases at V and 0 bases at J, with 11 bases in the middle. The CDR3 DNA is TGTGCCAGCAGCCAATCCGAGGGATACTCCTATAATTCACCCCTCCACTTT. This sequence encodes CASSQSEGYSYNSPLHF.

J is TRBJ2-2 and V is TRBV28, with 8 positions matching TRBD1. Germline V gene sequence: CDR1 MDHEN, CDR2 SYDVKM. With 3 bases clipped from V and 5 bases from J, the junction kept 5 bases outside the gene matches. This CDR3 region has 15 residues. The DNA of the CDR3 is TGTGCCAGCAGTTTCCGACAGGGGAGAACCGGGGAGCTGTTTTTT. It encodes CASSFRQGRTGELFF.

This rearrangement joins TRBV5-1 to TRBJ2-3, with D tentatively TRBD2 (6 bases). V was cut by 0 bases and J by 0 bases, with 11 bases left in between. This CDR3 has 16 residues. Looked up from germline, CDR1 is SGHRS and CDR2 is YFSETQ. The CDR3 sequence: CASSLDEGGSTDTQYF. The CDR3 DNA reads as TGCGCCAGCAGCTTGGATGAGGGAGGAAGCACAGATACGCAGTATTTT.

The V call is TRBV6-5, the J call TRBJ2-4, with D possibly being TRBD1 (6 bases). The V gene's germline CDR1 is MNHEY and CDR2 SVGAGI. This CDR3 is 15 amino acids long. V was pared by 6 bases and J by 0 bases, with 12 bases between. The CDR3 DNA sequence: TGTGCCAGCAGCGGACAGAATCAAGCCAAAAACATTCAGTACTTC. Protein sequence: CASSGQNQAKNIQYF.

This sequence joins TRBV6-1 and TRBJ2-1; 11 nucleotides agree with TRBD2. With V trimmed by 3 bases and J by 5 bases, 6 bases remained unmatched. The CDR3 sequence is 16 residues long. In germline, CDR1 is MNHNS, CDR2 SASEGT. CDR3 sequence (DNA): TGTGCCAGCAGTGAGAGACTAGCGGGATCGGACAATGAGCAGTTCTTC. Translating it yields CASSERLAGSDNEQFF.

V is TRBV4-1 and J is TRBJ2-3; TRBD2 agrees at 10 bases. The germline V gene has CDR1 MGHRA and CDR2 YSYEKL. CDR3 size: 20 residues. V was clipped by 4 bases and J by 5 bases; unmatched bases: 21. The CDR3 reads CASSLPTRASGSMMGDTQYF. As DNA, the CDR3 is TGCGCCAGCAGCCTACCAACCCGGGCTAGCGGGAGTATGATGGGAGATACGCAGTATTTT.

This clone was recorded once. V is TRBV2 and J is TRBJ1-1, with D possibly TRBD1 on 6 matching bases. With 4 bases removed from V and 3 bases from J, the gap between germline ends came to 12 bases. Germline V gene lookup returns CDR1 SNHLY and CDR2 FYNNEI. The CDR3 has 14 amino acids. Here the CDR3 DNA reads TGTGCCAGCAGTGGTGGCCCAGGGGACACTGAAGCTTTCTTT. Protein product: CASSGGPGDTEAFF.

This clone showed up just a few times. V usage is TRBV14 and J usage is TRBJ1-1; no clear D gene. Germline assignment: CDR1 SGHDN and CDR2 FVKESK. V lost 1 base to trimming and J lost 0 bases, with 6 bases between them. The CDR3 covers 14 residues. CDR3 sequence reads: CASSQGSVNTEAFF. In nucleotides, the CDR3 is TGTGCCAGCAGCCAAGGTTCCGTGAACACTGAAGCTTTCTTT.